This TCR beta chain came from a study of tumor-infiltrating lymphocytes in primary liver carcinoma. Overall study results and limits: A small share of top clones, only about 7-24%, was found in all five tumor regions. When set against blood, tumors had a significantly higher top-250-clone fraction (p = 0.039).

CDR1 and CDR2 (germline): SGHAT, FQDESV (reference sequence). The CDR3 is 17 amino acids. As regards this clonotype: Antigen specificity is unknown.

The tissue used was unsorted bulk material of roughly 17-33 mg. RNA and DNA were co-extracted from it with the AllPrep DNA/RNA mini kit. The investigators made TCR beta cDNA from 400 to 550 ng total RNA, using a constant-region primer. What produced the TCR beta libraries was three nested multiplex PCR rounds using slightly modified ARM-PCR. Both of the initial two PCR rounds ran for roughly 10 cycles and employed TRBV1-TRBV30 forward primers alongside a C-beta reverse primer. From the multiplex PCR reads, TCRdb called clonotypes with MiXCR, one entry per CDR3 protein. Of 50,000 to 65,000 distinct CDR3 sequences in the sample, about 71% are singletons; the top ten hold 40% to 45%.

Source material: liver tumor tissue from sampling region 4. Subset noted: tumor region T4, right-lateral pole. The chain has TRBV11-1 and TRBJ2-4, with 11 bases lining up with TRBD2. This receptor was identified in a middle-aged man with primary liver carcinoma and hepatitis B virus infection. The CDR3 sequence is CTGSFPETSGTKNIQYF. The CDR3 nucleotides read TGTACCGGCAGCTTTCCCGAGACTAGCGGGACCAAAAACATTCAGTACTTC.